The text below deals with one TCR beta chain. Antigen unknown. The DNA is omitted, as the CDR3 cannot be located on it reliably, and the CDR3 follows TCRdb's listing. Including both end residues, the CDR3 is 15 amino acids long. Germline assignment: CDR1 LNHDA and CDR2 SQIVND (reference sequence). These data originate in a study of cytomegalovirus exposure and HLA in healthy donors. In the study overall: Out of about 170 million T cells, an earlier analysis found 117 million unique TCR beta sequences in total.

60 Vbeta and 13 Jbeta primers were used in PCR. The data were produced by immunoSEQ multiplex PCR, yet TCRdb's version contains in-frame clones alone and is incomplete. The data show approximately 91,000 clones, with roughly 86% seen just once and 8% to 10% held by the top ten. General observations from the study: With later analysis, a missense DCLRE1C variant became linked to TCR beta V- and J-gene trimming. Among TCR beta chains of equal frequency, HLA-associated ones were more clonally expanded in a later analysis. Listed as cytomegalovirus-associated were 150 or so TCR beta chains.

This TCR came from a man between 25 and 39 years old in good health and CMV-seropositive. The sequenced sample was PBMCs. This chain connects TRBV19 to TRBJ1-1; whether TRBD1, the table's D call, matches the DNA was not checked. CDR3 sequence reads: CASSIPVGQGAMSFF.